This T cell receptor beta chain originates from a study of blood T cells in healthy people across ages. Regarding the study as a whole: Long-lived donors carried more naive CD4+ cells and greater diversity than aged donors.

Deletions cut 2 bases from V and 5 bases from J, with 9 bases between. Germline loops: CDR1 MGHRA, CDR2 YSYEKL. The CDR3 runs 13 residues. The second PCR ran about 6 to 11 cycles with a sample-barcoded 5' primer and J-beta primers. In TCRdb, the 5' RACE reads were re-called with MiXCR into one record per CDR3 protein. The data contain around 700,000 distinct CDR3 sequences, roughly 25% of them singletons. The sample holds a few counts of this clonotype. Its specificity is unknown. Another study also made use of these data, one on T cells of mothers and their children. From that second work: The yield was over 9.5 million TCR beta CDR3 reads from each mother and approximately 2.8 million from each child.

The chain carries TRBV4-1 and TRBJ2-5, with D hard to call. Sequenced sample: blood. This clonotype was sampled from a boy younger than 18 in good health. The chain's CDR3 is CASSQWRGETQYF. The CDR3 region has the DNA TGCGCCAGCAGCCAATGGCGTGGGGAGACCCAGTACTTC.